This TCR beta chain was recovered during a study of blood T cell repertoires in COVID-19. Looking at the study overall: COVID-19 samples, acute and convalescent, were from the United States, Italy and Spain. Nucleic acid was either cDNA or gDNA, and it came from T cells, B-cell-depleted T cells, or PBMCs.

The V gene's germline CDR1 is KGHSH and CDR2 LQKENI. The CDR3 has 13 residues. V was cut by 5 bases and J by 4 bases, with 11 bases left in between. Per the authors' pipeline: Reference gene primers were amplified, and this amplification served to estimate nucleated cell counts. Method: immunoSEQ multiplex PCR; TCRdb's copy keeps in-frame clones and lacks some. Clone size and the V and J calls come from that table; the DNA yielded D and trimming. Of more than 65,000 clones detected, around 79% appear once; the ten largest clones hold roughly 36%. The V call is TRBV18, the J call TRBJ1-1; D not certain. Sample: peripheral blood. The sequence came from an older woman with acute or convalescent COVID-19. The CDR3 loop is CASSGQLGTEAFF. The CDR3 coding sequence is TGTGCCAGCTCAGGGCAACTTGGCACTGAAGCTTTCTTT.